Each of the 6 T cell receptor beta chains below was sequenced from the same sample in a study of OX40 agonist ivuxolimab in advanced cancers. Only in-frame clones appear in the TCRdb table, and some are missing; sequencing was by immunoSEQ multiplex PCR. The repertoire holds roughly 20,000 clones, with 75% to 90% as singletons. Sequenced here: CD4+ or CD8+ T cells sorted from blood, sampled in a trial of the OX40 agonist ivuxolimab. These receptors were taken from an adult with an advanced solid tumor such as melanoma, head and neck, liver or kidney cancer.

The chain has TRBV11-1 and TRBJ2-5; 7 bases are shared with TRBD2. Germline CDR1 SGHAT, CDR2 FQDESV (reference sequence). J was trimmed by 4 bases and V by 8 bases; bases with no gene match: 4. This CDR3 contains 12 residues. CDR3 residues: CASGGGLETQYF. The CDR3 DNA reads as TGTGCCAGCGGGGGGGGTTTAGAGACCCAGTACTTC.

This clone showed up just once. This chain links TRBV13 with TRBJ2-2; the match to TRBD2 covers 8 bases. Per the germline V gene, CDR1 is PRHDT and CDR2 is FYEKMQ (reference sequence). J was trimmed by 2 bases and V by 5 bases; bases with no gene match: 4. CDR3 size: 15 residues. The CDR3 here is CASSRGGPNTGELFF. The CDR3 nucleotides read TGTGCCAGCAGCCGCGGGGGGCCCAACACCGGGGAGCTGTTTTTT.

This chain uses TRBV28 with TRBJ1-2, with D unclear. CDR1 is MDHEN and CDR2 is SYDVKM in the germline V gene. Trimming took 7 bases from V and 8 from J, leaving 17 bases between them. This CDR3 comprises 13 residues. The CDR3 is CASTTLSYQGYTF. As DNA, the CDR3 is TGTGCCAGCACGACCCTATCCTATCAGGGCTACACCTTC.

V and J are TRBV4-1 and TRBJ2-2; no reliable D call. This CDR3 spans 15 amino acids. The V gene's germline CDR1 is MGHRA and CDR2 YSYEKL. Trimming pared 1 base from V and 3 bases from J, leaving 9 bases between. For the CDR3, the DNA is TGCGCCAGCAGCCAAGCGAGCCAGTACACCGGGGAGCTGTTTTTT. Its translation is CASSQASQYTGELFF.

The chain combines TRBV6-1 with TRBJ1-3, with 8 bases aligning to TRBD1. Germline lookup yields CDR1 MNHNS and CDR2 SASEGT. The V segment lost 4 bases and the J segment 2 bases; nucleotides outside the gene matches: 7. This CDR3 is 16 amino acids long. CDR3 in DNA: TGTGCCAGCAGTGCTACAGGGGGGAAGACTGGAAACACCATATATTTT. It is translated as CASSATGGKTGNTIYF.

There are a few counts of this clone. This chain uses TRBV7-7 with TRBJ2-6; TRBD2 might be the D (6 bases). Per the germline V gene, CDR1 is SSHAT and CDR2 is FNYEAQ (reference sequence). The ends were cut back, 5 bases at V and 0 bases at J, with 14 bases in the middle. This CDR3 has 17 residues. The CDR3 loop is CASSPGDFLSGANVLTF. CDR3 sequence (DNA): TGTGCCAGCAGCCCGGGGGACTTCCTCTCTGGGGCCAACGTCCTGACTTTC.